This TCR beta chain was documented in a study of blood T cell repertoires in COVID-19 (dated by TCRdb to between 2020 and 2021). General notes on the study: Samples covering the acute and convalescent phases of COVID-19 were provided by collaborators in the United States, Italy and Spain. The prospective study material was composed of cDNA or gDNA derived from T cells, B-cell-depleted T cells, or PBMCs. The dataset comprised deeply sampled blood TCRbeta repertoires from subjects exposed to, actively infected with, or recovered from COVID-19. The repertoires were released in a freely available public database meant as a resource for research on the immune response to SARS-CoV-2. Samples were obtained from the ongoing ImmuneRACE study (first 160 participants) and from approximately 1,200 subjects provided by 6 global collaborators. A de-identified subject ID, COVID-19 status, age in years and sex were almost always included in the sample metadata. Where available, HLA class I and class II types were taken from metadata supplied by the sample provider and were not determined by assay-based typing. The research as a whole found: The quantity of clinical and demographic metadata differed by source and by participant and was supplied without curation.

Reading from cysteine to phenylalanine, the CDR3 counts 13 amino acids. Solely the CDR3 DNA is kept, with 39 bases framed from the first base. From the germline V gene, CDR1 is MGHDK and CDR2 is SYGVNS. The junction carries 11 bases between V and J, which are trimmed by 4 bases and 5 bases respectively. In Seattle, one collaborating source enrolled patients while the infection was active and tracked those patients longitudinally over the course of disease. Collaborating institutions collected whole blood in K2EDTA tubes following their own protocols. Collaborator samples were shipped for TCRbeta analysis as frozen whole blood, isolated PBMCs, or DNA extracted from either sample type. Note on this clone: Its antigen remains unidentified. There are no base qualities to consult, and no much larger clone falls within one base.

TCRbeta CDR3 regions were amplified from genomic DNA by means of the immunoSEQ Assay, a bias-controlled multiplex PCR. Per the source publication's procedure: Nucleated cell counts per sample were estimated from amplification of reference gene primers within the assay. Sequence reads were collapsed and filtered to measure the absolute abundance of every unique TCRbeta CDR3 rearrangement. Productive Simpson clonality was computed per sample as the square root of Simpson's diversity index over productive rearrangements. Here the immuneACCESS table is served through TCRdb, limited to in-frame sequences with V and J called. Missing clones are a known gap in these copies; in checked studies unresolved V genes cover under half, and the rest lacks a known reason. The V and J calls and the clone size are those of that table, but D and trimming were determined from the DNA. The sample table shows roughly 150,000 clones, and roughly 81% are seen once. Roughly 8.3% of the sample is taken by the ten largest.

Here the chain combines TRBV25-1 and TRBJ2-5, with no confidently assigned D gene. This sequence originates from a woman aged 60-75 years with COVID-19, enrolled during active disease. Sequences were obtained from peripheral blood. CDR3 loop: CASSAPGAETQYF. The bases are TGTGCCAGCAGTGCCCCTGGAGCTGAGACCCAGTACTTC.